This T cell receptor (beta chain) was documented in a study of memory B cells and T cells in multiple sclerosis. This clone was picked up a small number of times. Its antigen is as yet unknown. CDR1 SEHNR and CDR2 FQNEAQ come from the germline V gene (reference sequence). Deletions cut 2 bases from V and 7 bases from J, with 9 bases between. CDR3 length equals 14 residues. Measured with immunoSEQ multiplex PCR; TCRdb has only the in-frame clones, and not every one. Of around 50,000 clones detected, over 75% appear once; the ten largest clones hold 1% to 1.3%. Separate sequencing covered autoproliferating (CFSE-dim) and non-proliferating (CFSE-high) T cells from stimulus-free culture. 5x10^7 CFSE-labeled PBMCs were cultured about seven days unstimulated, then replicate wells were pooled. Without exogenous stimuli, around 0.54 uM CFSE-labeled PBMCs were cultured serum-free.

The sequenced material came from PBMCs from blood kept in culture. This TCR derives from a human donor with multiple sclerosis. The rearrangement uses TRBV7-9 and TRBJ1-6, with no clear D. The CDR3: CASSLPGPNSPLHF. In nucleotides, the CDR3 is TGTGCCAGCAGCTTACCCGGGCCCAATTCACCCCTCCACTTT. The full variable domain, in which reference TRBV7-9 and TRBJ1-6 provide the parts outside the CDR3, is DTGVSQNPRHKITKRGQNVTFRCDPISEHNRLYWYRQTLGQGPEFLTYFQNEAQLEKSRLLSDRFSAERPKGSFSTLEIQRTEQGDSAMYLCASSLPGPNSPLHFGNGTRLTVT.